The entry below describes one T cell receptor (beta chain). This entry belongs to a study of T-cell reconstitution after alpha-beta-depleted transplantation in children. Using unique molecular identifiers, the investigators prepared the TCRbeta library. Via MiXCR, TCRdb re-called the PCR reads, giving one row per CDR3 protein. Counted here are approximately 490,000 distinct CDR3 sequences, about 12% occurring once; the ten biggest clones make up approximately 5.4%. Germline-derived CDR1 and CDR2 are SGHRS and YFSETQ. Trimming took 4 bases from V and 2 from J, leaving 14 bases between them. The CDR3 has 15 amino acids.

The V call is TRBV5-1, the J call TRBJ2-3; D possibly corresponds to TRBD1 (5 bases). Here the sequenced sample was PBMCs from the stem cell graft donor, taken from the stem cell graft. This TCR was sampled from a human donor who donated a stem cell graft to a child with combined immunodeficiency. CDR3 nucleotides: TGCGCCAGCAGCAAAGATGGACACAACACAGATACGCAGTATTTT. This codes for CASSKDGHNTDTQYF. Full variable domain (rest looked up from reference TRBV5-1 and TRBJ2-3): KAGVTQTPRYLIKTRGQQVTLSCSPISGHRSVSWYQQTPGQGLQFLFEYFSETQRNKGNFPGRFSGRQFSNSRSEMNVSTLELGDSALYLCASSKDGHNTDTQYFGPGTRLTVL.